This TCR beta chain was identified during a study of blood T cell repertoires in COVID-19. Across the whole study: The cDNA or gDNA used as material had been derived from T cells, B-cell-depleted T cells, or PBMCs.

While infection was still active, Seattle patients were enrolled and then followed longitudinally. This CDR3 region has 14 residues. Germline V gene lookup returns CDR1 MNHEY and CDR2 SVGAGI. J lost 7 bases, V lost 4 bases, and 3 bases had no gene match. Under the authors' procedure: Reference gene primer amplification gave estimated nucleated cell counts. Clones were sequenced by immunoSEQ multiplex PCR, and TCRdb holds only the in-frame ones, with some missing. Clone size and V and J calls were adopted from that table, with D and trimming inferred from the DNA. Of almost 350,000 clones in the sample, approximately 90% were seen once.

The material sequenced was peripheral blood. The gene calls are TRBV6-5 and TRBJ1-4, with 10 positions matching TRBD1. This receptor was identified in a woman aged 55-69 years with COVID-19, enrolled during active disease. The CDR3 coding sequence is TGTGCCAGCAGTTCCGGACAGGGGGGTGAAAAACTGTTTTTT. Residues: CASSSGQGGEKLFF.